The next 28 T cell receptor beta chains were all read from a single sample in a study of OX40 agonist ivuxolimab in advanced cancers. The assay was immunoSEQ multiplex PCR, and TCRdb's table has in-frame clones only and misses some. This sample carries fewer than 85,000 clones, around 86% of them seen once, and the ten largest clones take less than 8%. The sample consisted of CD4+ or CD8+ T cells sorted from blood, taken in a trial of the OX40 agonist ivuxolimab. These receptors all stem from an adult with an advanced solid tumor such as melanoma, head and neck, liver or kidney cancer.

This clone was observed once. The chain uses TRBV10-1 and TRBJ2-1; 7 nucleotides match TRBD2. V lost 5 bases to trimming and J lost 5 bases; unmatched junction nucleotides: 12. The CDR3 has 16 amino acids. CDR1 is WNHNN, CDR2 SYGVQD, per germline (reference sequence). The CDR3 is CASSFTAGVPNNEQFF. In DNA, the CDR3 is TGCGCCAGCAGTTTCACCGCGGGAGTTCCGAACAATGAGCAGTTCTTC.

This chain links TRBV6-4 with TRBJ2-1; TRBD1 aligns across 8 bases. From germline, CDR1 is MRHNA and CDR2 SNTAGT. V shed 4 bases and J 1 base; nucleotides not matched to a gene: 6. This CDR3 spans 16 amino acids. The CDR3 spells CASSVQGAVSYNEQFF. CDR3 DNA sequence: TGTGCCAGCAGTGTTCAGGGGGCTGTATCCTACAATGAGCAGTTCTTC.

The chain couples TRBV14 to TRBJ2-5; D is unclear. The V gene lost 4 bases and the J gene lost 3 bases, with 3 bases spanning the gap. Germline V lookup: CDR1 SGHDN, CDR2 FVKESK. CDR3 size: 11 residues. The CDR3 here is CASSLEETQYF. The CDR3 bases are TGTGCCAGCAGCCTCGAAGAGACCCAGTACTTC.

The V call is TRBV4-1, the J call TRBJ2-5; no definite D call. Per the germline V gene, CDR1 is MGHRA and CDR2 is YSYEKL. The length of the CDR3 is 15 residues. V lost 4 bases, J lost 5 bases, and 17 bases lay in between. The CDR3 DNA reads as TGCGCCAGCAGCCTGTTAAACCAGGCGGAGGAGACCCAGTACTTC. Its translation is CASSLLNQAEETQYF.

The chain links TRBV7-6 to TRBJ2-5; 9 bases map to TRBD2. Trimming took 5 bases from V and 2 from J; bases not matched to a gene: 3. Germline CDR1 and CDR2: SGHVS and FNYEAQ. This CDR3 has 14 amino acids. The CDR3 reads CASSRAGGQETQYF. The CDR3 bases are TGTGCCAGCAGCAGAGCGGGGGGACAAGAGACCCAGTACTTC.

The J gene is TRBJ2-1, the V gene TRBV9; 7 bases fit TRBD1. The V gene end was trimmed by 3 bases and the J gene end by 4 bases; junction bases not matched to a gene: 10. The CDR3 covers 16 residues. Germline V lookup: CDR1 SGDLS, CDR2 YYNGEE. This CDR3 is CASSGTGDGGYNEQFF. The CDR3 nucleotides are TGTGCCAGCAGCGGTACAGGGGACGGTGGTTACAATGAGCAGTTCTTC. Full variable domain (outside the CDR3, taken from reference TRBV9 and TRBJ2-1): DSGVTQTPKHLITATGQRVTLRCSPRSGDLSVYWYQQSLDQGLQFLIQYYNGEERAKGNILERFSAQQFPDLHSELNLSSLELGDSALYFCASSGTGDGGYNEQFFGPGTRLTVL.

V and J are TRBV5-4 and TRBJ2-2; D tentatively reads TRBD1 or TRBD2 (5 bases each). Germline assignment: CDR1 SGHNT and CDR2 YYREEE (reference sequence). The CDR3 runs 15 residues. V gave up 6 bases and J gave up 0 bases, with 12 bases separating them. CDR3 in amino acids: CASTKGPPNTGELFF. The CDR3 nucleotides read TGTGCCAGCACCAAGGGACCGCCGAACACCGGGGAGCTGTTTTTT.

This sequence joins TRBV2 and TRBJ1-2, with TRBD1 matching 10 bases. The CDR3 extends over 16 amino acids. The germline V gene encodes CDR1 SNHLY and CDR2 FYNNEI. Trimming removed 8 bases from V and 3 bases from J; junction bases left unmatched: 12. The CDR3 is CASRSTPGTGDYGYTF. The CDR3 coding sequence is TGTGCCAGCCGAAGTACCCCCGGGACAGGGGACTATGGCTACACCTTC.

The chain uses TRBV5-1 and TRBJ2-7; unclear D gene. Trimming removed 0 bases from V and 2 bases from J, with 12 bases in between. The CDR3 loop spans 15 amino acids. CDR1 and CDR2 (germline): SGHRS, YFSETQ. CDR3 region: CASSLDLDPAYEQYF. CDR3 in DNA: TGCGCCAGCAGCTTGGATTTGGACCCAGCCTACGAGCAGTACTTC.

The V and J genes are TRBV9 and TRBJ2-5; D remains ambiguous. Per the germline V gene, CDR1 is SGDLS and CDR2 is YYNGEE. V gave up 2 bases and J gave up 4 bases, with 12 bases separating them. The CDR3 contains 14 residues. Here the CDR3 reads CASSVTLVGETQYF. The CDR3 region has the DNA TGTGCCAGCAGCGTCACGCTCGTAGGAGAGACCCAGTACTTC.

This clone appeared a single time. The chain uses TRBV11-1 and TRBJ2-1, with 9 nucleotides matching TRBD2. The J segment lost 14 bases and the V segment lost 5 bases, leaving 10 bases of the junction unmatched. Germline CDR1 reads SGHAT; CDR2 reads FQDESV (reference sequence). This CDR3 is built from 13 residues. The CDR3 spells CASSLEGLAEEFF. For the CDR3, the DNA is TGTGCCAGCAGCCTAGAGGGACTAGCAGAGGAGTTCTTC.

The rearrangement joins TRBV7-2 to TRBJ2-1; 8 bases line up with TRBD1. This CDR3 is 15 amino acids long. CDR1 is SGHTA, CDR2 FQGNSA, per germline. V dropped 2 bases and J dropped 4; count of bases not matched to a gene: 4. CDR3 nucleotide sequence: TGTGCCAGCAGCTTAAGGGACAGGAGATACAATGAGCAGTTCTTC. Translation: CASSLRDRRYNEQFF.

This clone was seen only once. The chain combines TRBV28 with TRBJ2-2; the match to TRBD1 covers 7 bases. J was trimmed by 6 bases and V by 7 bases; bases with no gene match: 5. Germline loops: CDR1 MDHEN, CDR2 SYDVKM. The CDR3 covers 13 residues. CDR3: CASIPGTAGELFF. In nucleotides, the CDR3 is TGTGCCAGCATTCCCGGGACAGCCGGGGAGCTGTTTTTT.

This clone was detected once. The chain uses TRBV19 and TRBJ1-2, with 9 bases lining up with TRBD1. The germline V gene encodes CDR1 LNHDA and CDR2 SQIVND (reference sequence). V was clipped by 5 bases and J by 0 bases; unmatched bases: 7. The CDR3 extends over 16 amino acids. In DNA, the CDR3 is TGTGCCAGTAGTCCGGAAGGGACAGGGACTAACTATGGCTACACCTTC. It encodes CASSPEGTGTNYGYTF.

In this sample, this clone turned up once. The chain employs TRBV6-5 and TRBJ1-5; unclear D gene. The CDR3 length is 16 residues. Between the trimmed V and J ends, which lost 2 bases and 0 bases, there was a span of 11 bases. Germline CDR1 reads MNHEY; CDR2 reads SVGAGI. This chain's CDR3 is CASSYPGVYSNQPQHF. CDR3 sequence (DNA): TGTGCCAGCAGTTACCCCGGGGTCTATAGCAATCAGCCCCAGCATTTT.

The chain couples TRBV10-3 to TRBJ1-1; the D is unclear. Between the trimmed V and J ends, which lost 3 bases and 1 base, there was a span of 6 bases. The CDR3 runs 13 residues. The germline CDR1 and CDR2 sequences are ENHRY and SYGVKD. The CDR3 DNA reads TGTGCCATCAGTGACTTGGGGAACACTGAAGCTTTCTTT. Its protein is CAISDLGNTEAFF.

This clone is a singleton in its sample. CDR3 protein: CSVRRELNTEAFF. CDR3 DNA: TGCAGCGTGCGCAGGGAGCTGAACACTGAAGCTTTCTTT. The chain links TRBV29-1 to TRBJ1-1; D may be TRBD1 (5 bases). V lost 6 bases and J 0 bases, leaving 11 bases between the germline ends. The CDR3 spans 13 residues. CDR1 and CDR2 from the germline V gene are SQVTM and ANQGSEA.

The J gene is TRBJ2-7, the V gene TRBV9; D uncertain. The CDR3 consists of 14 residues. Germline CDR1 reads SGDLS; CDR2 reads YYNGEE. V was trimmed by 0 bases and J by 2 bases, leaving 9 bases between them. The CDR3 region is CASSVDNSPYEQYF. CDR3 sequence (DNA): TGTGCCAGCAGCGTAGATAACAGCCCCTACGAGCAGTACTTC.

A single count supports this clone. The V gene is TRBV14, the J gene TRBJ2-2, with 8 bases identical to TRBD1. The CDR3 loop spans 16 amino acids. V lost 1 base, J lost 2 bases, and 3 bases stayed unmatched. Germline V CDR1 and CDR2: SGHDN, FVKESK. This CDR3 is CASSQADRVNTGELFF. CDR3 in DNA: TGTGCCAGCAGCCAAGCGGACAGGGTAAACACCGGGGAGCTGTTTTTT.

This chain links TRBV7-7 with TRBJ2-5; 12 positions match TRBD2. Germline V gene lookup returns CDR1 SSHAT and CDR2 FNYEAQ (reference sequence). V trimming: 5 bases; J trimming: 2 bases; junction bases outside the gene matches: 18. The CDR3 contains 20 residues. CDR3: CASSPSSITSGGWRQETQYF. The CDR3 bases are TGTGCCAGCAGCCCGTCTAGTATTACTAGCGGGGGGTGGAGGCAAGAGACCCAGTACTTC.

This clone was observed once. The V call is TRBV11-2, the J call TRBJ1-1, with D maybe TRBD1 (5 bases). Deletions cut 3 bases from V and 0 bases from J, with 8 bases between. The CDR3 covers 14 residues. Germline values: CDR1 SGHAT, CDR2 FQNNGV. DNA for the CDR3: TGTGCCAGCAGCTTCAGAGGGGTGAACACTGAAGCTTTCTTT. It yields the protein CASSFRGVNTEAFF.

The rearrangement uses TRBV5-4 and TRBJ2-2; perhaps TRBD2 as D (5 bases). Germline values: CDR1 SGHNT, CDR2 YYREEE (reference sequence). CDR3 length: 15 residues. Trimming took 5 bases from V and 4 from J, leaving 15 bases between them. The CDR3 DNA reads TGTGCCAGCAGTTTGTACGGGGTCCGCACCGGGGAGCTGTTTTTT. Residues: CASSLYGVRTGELFF.

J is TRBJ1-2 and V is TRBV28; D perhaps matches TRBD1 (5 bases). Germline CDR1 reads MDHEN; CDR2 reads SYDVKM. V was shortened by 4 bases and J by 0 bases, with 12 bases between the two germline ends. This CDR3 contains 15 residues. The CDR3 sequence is CASSSTGVANYGYTF. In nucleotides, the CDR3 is TGTGCCAGCAGTTCCACAGGAGTAGCTAACTATGGCTACACCTTC.

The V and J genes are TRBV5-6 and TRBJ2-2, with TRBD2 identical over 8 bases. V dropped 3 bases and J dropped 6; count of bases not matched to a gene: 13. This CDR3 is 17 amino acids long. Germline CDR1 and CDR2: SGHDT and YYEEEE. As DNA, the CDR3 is TGTGCCAGCAGCTACGAACTGCGGGGGGCCCAGGCCGGGGAGCTGTTTTTT. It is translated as CASSYELRGAQAGELFF.

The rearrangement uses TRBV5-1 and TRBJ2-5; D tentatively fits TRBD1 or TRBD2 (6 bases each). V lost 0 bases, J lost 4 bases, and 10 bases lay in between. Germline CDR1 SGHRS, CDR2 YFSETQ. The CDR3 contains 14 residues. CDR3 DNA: TGCGCCAGCAGCTTGGAAGGGGGGCGAGAGACCCAGTACTTC. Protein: CASSLEGGRETQYF.

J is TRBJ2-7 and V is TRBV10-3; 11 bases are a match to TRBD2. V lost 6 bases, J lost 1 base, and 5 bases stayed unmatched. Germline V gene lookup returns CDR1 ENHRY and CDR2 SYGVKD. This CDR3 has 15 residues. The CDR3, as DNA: TGTGCCATCAGCCGGGGGACTAGCGGATCCTACGAGCAGTACTTC. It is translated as CAISRGTSGSYEQYF.

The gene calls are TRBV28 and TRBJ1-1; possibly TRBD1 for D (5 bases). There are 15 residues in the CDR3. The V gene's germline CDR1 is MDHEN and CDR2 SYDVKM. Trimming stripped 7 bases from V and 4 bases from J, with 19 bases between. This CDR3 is CASIARRGGITEAFF. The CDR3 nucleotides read TGTGCCAGCATCGCCCGCCGGGGGGGGATCACTGAAGCTTTCTTT.

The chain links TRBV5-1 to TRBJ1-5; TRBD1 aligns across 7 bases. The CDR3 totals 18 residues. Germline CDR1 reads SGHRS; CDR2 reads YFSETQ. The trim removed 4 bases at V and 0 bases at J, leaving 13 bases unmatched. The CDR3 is CASSLGQAFLYSNQPQHF. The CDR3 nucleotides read TGCGCCAGCAGCCTCGGACAGGCCTTTCTATATAGCAATCAGCCCCAGCATTTT.